These T cell receptor beta chains were read from a single sample in a study of cytomegalovirus exposure and HLA in healthy donors. Generated by immunoSEQ multiplex PCR, the TCRdb table keeps only in-frame clones and is missing some. Altogether some 84,000 clones are present, roughly 88% being singletons, with the ten largest covering approximately 2%. Input material: PBMCs. The receptors here all came from a young man in good health and CMV-seronegative. Each CDR3 is given with its conserved first and last residue. A D gene is named only where the DNA matches it firmly.

cdr3_aa j_call v_call d_call
CASSNRDSEAFF TRBJ1-1 TRBV19 TRBD1
CASSQERTGDGYTF TRBJ1-2 TRBV4-2 TRBD1
CASSQFSGTSGNYEQYF TRBJ2-7 TRBV16 TRBD2
CASSLRTENNQPQHF TRBJ1-5 TRBV28 .
CASIRPGQGNSPLHF TRBJ1-6 TRBV28 TRBD1
CSVHGGNYGYTF TRBJ1-2 TRBV29-1 .
CASSLGQLNYGYTF TRBJ1-2 TRBV5-8 .
CASTRSYSNQPQHF TRBJ1-5 TRBV2 .
CSVETGRSYEQYF TRBJ2-7 TRBV29-1 .
CASSLKSVFYEQYF TRBJ2-7 TRBV5-6 .
CASSQSSGGAAFF TRBJ1-1 TRBV16 .
CASIVRGTNTEAFF TRBJ1-1 TRBV6-1 .
CASTTRGGAGYEQYF TRBJ2-7 TRBV23-1 .
CSVRGVGEQFF TRBJ2-1 TRBV29-1 .
CASSPRTGGNYGYTF TRBJ1-2 TRBV5-5 TRBD1
CASSSWTGRNQPQHF TRBJ1-5 TRBV7-8 TRBD1
CASSLVWSAEAFF TRBJ1-1 TRBV27 .
CASSGGTGGFQPQHF TRBJ1-5 TRBV5-5 TRBD1
CASSIYNRGDPYNEQFF TRBJ2-1 TRBV19 TRBD2
CASSIAAGLQETQYF TRBJ2-5 TRBV19 .
CASSFSAGTVYEKLFF TRBJ1-4 TRBV11-2 .
CASSLAFGGPETQYF TRBJ2-5 TRBV11-1 .
CASSDRGLPQPQHF TRBJ1-5 TRBV6-1 .
CASSCIGTRAPSSYNEQFF TRBJ2-1 TRBV6-9 .
CASSKRLAGGQGTQYF TRBJ2-5 TRBV19 TRBD2
CATQRQATYGYTF TRBJ1-2 TRBV28 .
CASSFGESSYNEQFF TRBJ2-1 TRBV27 .
CSVVSGGSTDTQYF TRBJ2-3 TRBV29-1 .
CASSSPLGGNESEQFF TRBJ2-1 TRBV28 .
CASSSAGGVIYGYTF TRBJ1-2 TRBV5-1 TRBD1
CASSRDRAQETQYF TRBJ2-5 TRBV2 TRBD1
CASSLAPYERGTDTQYF TRBJ2-3 TRBV7-6 .
CASSFRTGINEQFF TRBJ2-1 TRBV28 TRBD1
CASKWGTGIGETQYF TRBJ2-5 TRBV2 TRBD1
CASSQESSGYEQYF TRBJ2-7 TRBV4-1 .
CASSRQGDPGGLDTQYF TRBJ2-3 TRBV5-1 .
CASSIRRSPASELFF TRBJ1-4 TRBV19 .
CASSLSLRGGPYSGANVLTF TRBJ2-6 TRBV28 TRBD2
CASATGVNNEQFF TRBJ2-1 TRBV2 .
CASSHDRDGSGANVLTF TRBJ2-6 TRBV7-6 TRBD1
CASSQDVGLYYNEQFF TRBJ2-1 TRBV4-2 .
CASLGLAGALNTGELFF TRBJ2-2 TRBV10-2 TRBD2